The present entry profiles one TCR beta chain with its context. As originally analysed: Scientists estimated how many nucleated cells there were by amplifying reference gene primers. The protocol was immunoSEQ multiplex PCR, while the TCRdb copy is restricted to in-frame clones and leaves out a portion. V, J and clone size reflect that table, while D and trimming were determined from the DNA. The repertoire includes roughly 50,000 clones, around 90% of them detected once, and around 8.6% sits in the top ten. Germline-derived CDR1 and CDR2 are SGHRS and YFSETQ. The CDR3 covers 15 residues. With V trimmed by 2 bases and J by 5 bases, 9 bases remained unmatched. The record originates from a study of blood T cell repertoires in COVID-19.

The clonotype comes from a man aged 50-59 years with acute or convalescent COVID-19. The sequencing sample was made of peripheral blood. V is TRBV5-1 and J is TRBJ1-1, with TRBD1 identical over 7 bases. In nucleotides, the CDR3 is TGCGCCAGCAGCTTCTCAGGGGGTTCCCGGACTGAAGCTTTCTTT. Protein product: CASSFSGGSRTEAFF.